The rows below give T cell receptor beta chains drawn from one sample of a study of T-cell memory formation after mild COVID-19. From the 5' RACE reads, TCRdb called clonotypes with MiXCR, one entry per CDR3 protein. The data contain almost 250,000 distinct CDR3 sequences, 15% of them seen just once; the ten biggest clones take up 2.1%. Sequenced: PBMCs or a T cell subset sorted from them (not recorded which). The receptors originated from an adult woman who had mild COVID-19 (a few samples of this study predate the infection). Cell type and time point are not known. Both conserved end residues are part of each CDR3. D genes are given only for firm matches. The size field is filled for only some rows; it gives once, few, many or a size class.

TRBJ2-7	TRBV7-9	TRBD2	.	CASSSNRGGFDLFYEQYF	TGTGCCAGCAGCTCCAACCGGGGAGGGTTTGATTTGTTCTACGAGCAGTACTTC
TRBJ2-2	TRBV20-1	.	few	CSARLKQNTGELFF	TGCAGTGCTAGGCTTAAACAGAACACCGGGGAGCTGTTTTTT
TRBJ2-7	TRBV4-3	.	.	CASSQGTGISGFYYEQYF	TGCGCCAGCAGCCAAGGGACAGGGATTAGCGGGTTCTACTACGAGCAGTACTTC
TRBJ2-1	TRBV24-1	.	.	CATRGARGYNEQFF	TGTGCCACCAGAGGCGCACGTGGCTACAATGAGCAGTTCTTC
TRBJ1-2	TRBV7-2	.	few	CASSLMGSGTGYTF	TGTGCCAGCAGCTTAATGGGTTCAGGGACTGGCTACACCTTC
TRBJ1-1	TRBV20-1	.	few	CSASTGLSGEAFF	TGCAGTGCCTCTACTGGACTCTCGGGGGAAGCTTTCTTT
TRBJ1-1	TRBV20-1	.	.	CSARVEGVGTEAFF	TGCAGTGCTAGAGTCGAGGGGGTTGGGACTGAAGCTTTCTTT
TRBJ2-3	TRBV6-2/TRBV6-3	TRBD2	.	CASSYSGGRIATDTQYF	TGTGCCAGCAGTTACTCTGGCGGGAGGATAGCGACAGATACGCAGTATTTT
TRBJ2-3	TRBV20-1	TRBD2	many	CSARDGGGTDTQYF	TGCAGTGCTAGAGATGGGGGGGGCACAGATACGCAGTATTTT
TRBJ2-7	TRBV3-1	.	few	CASSQDLVDEDEQYF	TGTGCCAGCAGCCAAGATCTTGTCGACGAGGACGAGCAGTACTTC
TRBJ2-1	TRBV7-2	.	.	CASSLVGGNTNNEQFF	TGTGCCAGCAGCTTAGTTGGGGGCAACACTAACAATGAGCAGTTCTTC
TRBJ1-6	TRBV9	.	.	CASSVGRRGSPLHF	TGTGCCAGCAGCGTAGGCAGGAGAGGTTCACCCCTCCACTTT
TRBJ2-3	TRBV4-2	TRBD2	.	CASSRTSSGGVTDTQYF	TGTGCCAGCAGCCGGACGAGTAGCGGGGGGGTCACAGATACGCAGTATTTT
TRBJ2-4	TRBV12-3/TRBV12-4	.	.	CASSFGAKNIQYF	TGTGCCAGCAGTTTCGGGGCGAAAAACATTCAGTACTTC
TRBJ1-1	TRBV5-1	TRBD1	.	CASSSGTGRGTEAFF	TGCGCCAGCAGCTCCGGGACAGGACGGGGAACTGAAGCTTTCTTT
TRBJ2-1	TRBV12-3/TRBV12-4	.	few	CASRRDTSYNEQFF	TGTGCCAGCAGGCGGGACACCTCCTACAATGAGCAGTTCTTC
TRBJ2-3	TRBV2	TRBD1	.	CASSGGTGPADTQYF	TGTGCCAGCAGTGGAGGGACAGGGCCCGCAGATACGCAGTATTTT
TRBJ2-1	TRBV20-1	TRBD2	.	CSAREALAGGPFVQFF	TGCAGTGCTAGAGAGGCACTAGCGGGAGGCCCCTTTGTGCAGTTCTTC
TRBJ2-2	TRBV5-4	.	few	CASSLPPSVGELFF	TGTGCCAGCAGCTTGCCCCCCTCGGTGGGGGAGCTGTTTTTT
TRBJ1-4	TRBV28	TRBD1	.	CASSPASTGANEKLFF	TGTGCCAGCAGTCCAGCATCGACAGGGGCTAATGAAAAACTGTTTTTT
TRBJ2-3	TRBV7-8	.	few	CASSFVASTDTQYF	TGTGCCAGCAGCTTTGTTGCTAGCACAGATACGCAGTATTTT
TRBJ1-2	TRBV2	.	few	CASSERADVYGYTF	TGTGCCAGCAGTGAACGGGCGGACGTTTATGGCTACACCTTC
TRBJ2-7	TRBV27	TRBD1	.	CASSYGTGGGEQYF	TGTGCCAGCAGTTACGGGACAGGGGGAGGCGAGCAGTACTTC
TRBJ1-6	TRBV6-5	TRBD1	.	CASSPGTERWSPLHF	TGTGCCAGCAGCCCCGGGACAGAGAGGTGGTCACCCCTCCACTTT
TRBJ2-3	TRBV7-2	.	.	CASSWPTSGMKWGLTQYF	TGTGCCAGCAGTTGGCCGACGAGCGGCATGAAGTGGGGCCTTACGCAGTATTTT
TRBJ2-7	TRBV5-1	TRBD2	few	CASSRGTSGYEQYF	TGCGCCAGCAGCCGAGGGACTAGCGGCTACGAGCAGTACTTC
TRBJ1-1	TRBV6-6	.	.	CASWGGTEAFF	TGTGCCAGCTGGGGAGGGACTGAAGCTTTCTTT
TRBJ2-5	TRBV5-1	.	.	CASSFQDYTQETQYF	TGCGCCAGCAGCTTCCAAGATTACACCCAAGAGACCCAGTACTTC
TRBJ2-2	TRBV14	.	few	CASSRVGQNTGELFF	TGTGCCAGCAGCCGAGTGGGACAGAACACCGGGGAGCTGTTTTTT